This T cell receptor (beta chain) was found in a study of CD8 T cells in ankylosing spondylitis. General study findings and limits: What seemed typical of ankylosing spondylitis blood was a TCR beta motif built from 7 or 8 highly homologous variants. Disease-linked clones reportedly showed significant enrichment in matched ankylosing spondylitis synovial fluid.

Trimming removed 10 bases at V and 3 bases at J, with 16 bases between. CDR1 is LNHNV and CDR2 is YYDKDF in the germline V gene (reference sequence). The CDR3 consists of 13 residues. This clonotype was observed a few times. The antigen is unknown. A quantitative 5'-RACE method, one with molecular barcodes, was used to make TCR beta libraries. TCRdb passed the 5' RACE reads through MiXCR, listing each CDR3 protein once. The table records over 400,000 distinct CDR3 sequences, roughly a quarter of them present only once. This TCR was recovered from a male donor with ankylosing spondylitis. The J gene is TRBJ2-7, the V gene TRBV15, with D unclear. The material sequenced was blood, either unsorted or a sorted T cell fraction (not recorded which). The CDR3 DNA is TGTGCCAGCTCTCGGGCGGCAGGCTACGAGCAGTACTTC. Amino acid sequence: CASSRAAGYEQYF. Based on the CDR3 plus reference TRBV15 and TRBJ2-7, the full variable domain is DAMVIQNPRYQVTQFGKPVTLSCSQTLNHNVMYWYQQKSSQAPKLLFHYYDKDFNNEADTPDNFQSRRPNTSFCFLDIRSPGLGDTAMYLCASSRAAGYEQYFGPGTRLTVT.